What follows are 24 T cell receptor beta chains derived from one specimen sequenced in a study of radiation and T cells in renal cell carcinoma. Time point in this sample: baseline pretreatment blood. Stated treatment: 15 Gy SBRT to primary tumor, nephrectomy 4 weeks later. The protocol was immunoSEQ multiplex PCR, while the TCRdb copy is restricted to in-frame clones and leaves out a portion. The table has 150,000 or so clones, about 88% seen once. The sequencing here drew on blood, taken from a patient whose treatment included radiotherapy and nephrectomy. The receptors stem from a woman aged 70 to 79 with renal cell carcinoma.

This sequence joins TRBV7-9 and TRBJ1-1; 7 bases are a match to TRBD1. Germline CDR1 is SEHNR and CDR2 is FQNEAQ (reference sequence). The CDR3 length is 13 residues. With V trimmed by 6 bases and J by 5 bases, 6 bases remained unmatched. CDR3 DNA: TGTGCCAGCAGACCTCAGGGGGGGACTGAAGCTTTCTTT. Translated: CASRPQGGTEAFF.

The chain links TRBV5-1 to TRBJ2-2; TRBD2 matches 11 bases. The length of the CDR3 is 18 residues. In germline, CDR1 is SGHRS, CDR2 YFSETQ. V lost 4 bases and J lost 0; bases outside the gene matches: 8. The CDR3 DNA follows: TGCGCCAGCAGCCGTCTGGATAGCGGGGGGGCGAACACCGGGGAGCTGTTTTTT. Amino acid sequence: CASSRLDSGGANTGELFF. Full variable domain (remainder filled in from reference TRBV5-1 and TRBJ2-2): KAGVTQTPRYLIKTRGQQVTLSCSPISGHRSVSWYQQTPGQGLQFLFEYFSETQRNKGNFPGRFSGRQFSNSRSEMNVSTLELGDSALYLCASSRLDSGGANTGELFFGEGSRLTVL.

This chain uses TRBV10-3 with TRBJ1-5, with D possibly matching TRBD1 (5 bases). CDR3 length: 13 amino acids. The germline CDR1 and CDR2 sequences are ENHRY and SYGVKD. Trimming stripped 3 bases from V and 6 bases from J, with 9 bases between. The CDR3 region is CAISDSGTQPQHF. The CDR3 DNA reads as TGTGCCATCAGTGATTCGGGGACTCAGCCCCAGCATTTT.

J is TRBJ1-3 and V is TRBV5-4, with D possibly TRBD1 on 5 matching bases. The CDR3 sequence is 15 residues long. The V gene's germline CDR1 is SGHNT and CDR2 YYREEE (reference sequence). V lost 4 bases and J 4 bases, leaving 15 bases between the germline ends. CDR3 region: CASSKDAGPGNTIYF. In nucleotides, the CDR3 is TGTGCCAGCAGCAAGGACGCAGGGCCAGGAAACACCATATATTTT.

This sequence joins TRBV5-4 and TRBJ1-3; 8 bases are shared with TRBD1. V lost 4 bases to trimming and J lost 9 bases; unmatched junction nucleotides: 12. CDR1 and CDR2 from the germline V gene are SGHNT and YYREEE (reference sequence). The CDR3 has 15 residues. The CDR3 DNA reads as TGTGCCAGCAGCAGGAAGGACAGGGTCGGTGGCACCATATATTTT. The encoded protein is CASSRKDRVGGTIYF.

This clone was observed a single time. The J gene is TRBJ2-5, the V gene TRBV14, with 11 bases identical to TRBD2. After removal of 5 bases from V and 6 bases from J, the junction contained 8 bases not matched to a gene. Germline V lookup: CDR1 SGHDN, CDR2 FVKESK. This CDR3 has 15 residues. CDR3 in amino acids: CASSSFSGGAQTQYF. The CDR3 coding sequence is TGTGCCAGCAGCTCCTTTAGCGGGGGGGCACAGACCCAGTACTTC.

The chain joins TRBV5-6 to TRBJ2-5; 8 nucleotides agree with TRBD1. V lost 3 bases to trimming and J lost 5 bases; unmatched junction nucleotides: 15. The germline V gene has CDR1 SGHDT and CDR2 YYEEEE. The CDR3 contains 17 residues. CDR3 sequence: CASSSLGAGGKGETQYF. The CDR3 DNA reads TGTGCCAGCAGCTCATTGGGTGCAGGGGGCAAGGGGGAGACCCAGTACTTC.

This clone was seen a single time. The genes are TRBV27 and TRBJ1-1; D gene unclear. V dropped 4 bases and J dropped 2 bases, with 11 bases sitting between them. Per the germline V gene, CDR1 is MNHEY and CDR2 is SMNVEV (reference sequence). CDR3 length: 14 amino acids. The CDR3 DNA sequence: TGTGCCAGCAGTTCCACACCAGGTAACACTGAAGCTTTCTTT. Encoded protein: CASSSTPGNTEAFF.

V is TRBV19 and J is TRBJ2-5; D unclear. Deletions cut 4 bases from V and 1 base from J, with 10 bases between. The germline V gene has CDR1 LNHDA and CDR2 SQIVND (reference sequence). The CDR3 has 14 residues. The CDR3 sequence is CASSTRNSQETQYF. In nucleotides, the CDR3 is TGTGCCAGTAGTACCAGGAATTCCCAAGAGACCCAGTACTTC.

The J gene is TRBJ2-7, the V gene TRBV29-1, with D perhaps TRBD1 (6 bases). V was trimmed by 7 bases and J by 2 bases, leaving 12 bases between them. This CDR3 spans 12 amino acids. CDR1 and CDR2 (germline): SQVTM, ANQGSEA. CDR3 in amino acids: CSGLRDTYEQYF. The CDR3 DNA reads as TGCAGCGGCCTCCGGGACACCTACGAGCAGTACTTC.

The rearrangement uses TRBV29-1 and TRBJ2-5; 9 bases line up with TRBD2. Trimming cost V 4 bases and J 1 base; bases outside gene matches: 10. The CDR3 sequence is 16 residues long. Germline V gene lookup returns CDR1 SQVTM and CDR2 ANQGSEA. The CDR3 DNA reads TGCAGCGTTGGGGCCGCTAGCGGGACCTTCCAAGAGACCCAGTACTTC. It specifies CSVGAASGTFQETQYF. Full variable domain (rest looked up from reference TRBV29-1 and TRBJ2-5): SAVISQKPSRDICQRGTSLTIQCQVDSQVTMMFWYRQQPGQSLTLIATANQGSEATYESGFVIDKFPISRPNLTFSTLTVSNMSPEDSSIYLCSVGAASGTFQETQYFGPGTRLLVL.

The CDR3 DNA sequence: TGTGCCAGCAGCGGGACTAGCGGGGGGCCGGGAGAGACCCAGTACTTC. This gives the protein CASSGTSGGPGETQYF. The rearrangement links TRBV9 to TRBJ2-5, with 14 bases that match TRBD2. The trim removed 3 bases at V and 4 bases at J, leaving 5 bases unmatched. The germline gives CDR1 SGDLS, CDR2 YYNGEE. The length of the CDR3 is 16 residues.

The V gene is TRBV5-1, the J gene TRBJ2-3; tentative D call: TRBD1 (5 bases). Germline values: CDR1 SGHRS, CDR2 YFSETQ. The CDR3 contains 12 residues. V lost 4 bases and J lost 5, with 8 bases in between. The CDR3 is CASSTQGDTQYF. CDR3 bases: TGCGCCAGCAGCACCCAGGGAGATACGCAGTATTTT.

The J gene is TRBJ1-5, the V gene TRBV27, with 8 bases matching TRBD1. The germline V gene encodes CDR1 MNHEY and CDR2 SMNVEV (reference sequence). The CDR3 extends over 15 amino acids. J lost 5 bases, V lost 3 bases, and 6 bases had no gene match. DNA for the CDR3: TGTGCCAGCAGTTTCCAGTCAGGGGGCGATCAGCCCCAGCATTTT. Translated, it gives CASSFQSGGDQPQHF.

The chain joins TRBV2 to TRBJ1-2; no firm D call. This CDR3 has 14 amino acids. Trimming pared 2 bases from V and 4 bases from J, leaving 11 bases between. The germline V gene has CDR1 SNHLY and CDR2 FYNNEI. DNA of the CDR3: TGTGCCAGCAGTGAAACGCTACAGCCCTATGGCTACACCTTC. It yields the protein CASSETLQPYGYTF. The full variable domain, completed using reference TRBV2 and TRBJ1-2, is EPEVTQTPSHQVTQMGQEVILRCVPISNHLYFYWYRQILGQKVEFLVSFYNNEISEKSEIFDDQFSVERPDGSNFTLKIRSTKLEDSAMYFCASSETLQPYGYTFGSGTRLTVV.

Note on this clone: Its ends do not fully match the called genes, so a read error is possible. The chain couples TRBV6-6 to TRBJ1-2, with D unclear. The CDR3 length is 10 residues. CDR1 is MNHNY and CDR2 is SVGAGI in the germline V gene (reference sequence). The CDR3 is CASSNDGYTF. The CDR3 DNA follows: TGTGCCAGCAGTAACGATGGCTACACCTTC.

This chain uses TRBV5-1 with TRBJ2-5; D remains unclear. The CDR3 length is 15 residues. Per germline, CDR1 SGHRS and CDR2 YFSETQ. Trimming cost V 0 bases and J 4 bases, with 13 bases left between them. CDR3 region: CASSLALSVGETQYF. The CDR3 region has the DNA TGCGCCAGCAGCTTGGCGCTGTCAGTGGGAGAGACCCAGTACTTC.

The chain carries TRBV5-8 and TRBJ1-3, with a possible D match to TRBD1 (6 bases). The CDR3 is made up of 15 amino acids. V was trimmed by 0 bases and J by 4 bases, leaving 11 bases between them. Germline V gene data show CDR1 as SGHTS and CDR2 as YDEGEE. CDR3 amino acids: CASSLDRASGNTIYF. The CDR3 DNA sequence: TGTGCCAGCAGCTTGGACAGGGCGTCAGGAAACACCATATATTTT.

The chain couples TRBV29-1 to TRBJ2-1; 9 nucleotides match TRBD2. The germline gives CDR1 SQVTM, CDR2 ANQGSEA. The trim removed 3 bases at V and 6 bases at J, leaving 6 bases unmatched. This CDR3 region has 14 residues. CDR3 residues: CSVDSSGAVNEQFF. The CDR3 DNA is TGCAGCGTTGATTCTAGCGGGGCTGTCAATGAGCAGTTCTTC.

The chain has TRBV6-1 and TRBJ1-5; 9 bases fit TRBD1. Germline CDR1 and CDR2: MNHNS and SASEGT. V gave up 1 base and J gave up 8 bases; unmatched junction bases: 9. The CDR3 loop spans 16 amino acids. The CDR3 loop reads CASSEGGTGFLKPQHF. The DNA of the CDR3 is TGTGCCAGCAGTGAAGGAGGGACAGGGTTTTTGAAGCCCCAGCATTTT.

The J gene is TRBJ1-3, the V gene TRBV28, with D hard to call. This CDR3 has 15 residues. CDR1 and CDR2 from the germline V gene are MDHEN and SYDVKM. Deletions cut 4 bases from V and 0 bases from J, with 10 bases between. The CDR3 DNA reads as TGTGCCAGCAGTTCCCATCCCCCCTCTGGAAACACCATATATTTT. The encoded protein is CASSSHPPSGNTIYF.

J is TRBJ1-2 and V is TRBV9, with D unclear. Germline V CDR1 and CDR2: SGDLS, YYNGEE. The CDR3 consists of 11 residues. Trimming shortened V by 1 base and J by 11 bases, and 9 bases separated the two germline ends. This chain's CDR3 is CASSVKSQYTF. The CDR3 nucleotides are TGTGCCAGCAGCGTAAAATCGCAGTACACCTTC.

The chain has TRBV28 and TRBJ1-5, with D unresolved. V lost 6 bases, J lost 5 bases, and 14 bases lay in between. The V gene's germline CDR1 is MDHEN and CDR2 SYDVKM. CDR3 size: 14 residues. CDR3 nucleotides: TGTGCCAGCAGCCCCCAAGCCGGATATCAGCCCCAGCATTTT. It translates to CASSPQAGYQPQHF.

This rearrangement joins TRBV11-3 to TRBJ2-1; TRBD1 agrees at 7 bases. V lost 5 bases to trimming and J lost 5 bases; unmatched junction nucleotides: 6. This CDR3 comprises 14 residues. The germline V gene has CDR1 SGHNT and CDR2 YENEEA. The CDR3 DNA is TGTGCCAGCAGCCCAGCGACAGGGAACAATGAGCAGTTCTTC. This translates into CASSPATGNNEQFF.